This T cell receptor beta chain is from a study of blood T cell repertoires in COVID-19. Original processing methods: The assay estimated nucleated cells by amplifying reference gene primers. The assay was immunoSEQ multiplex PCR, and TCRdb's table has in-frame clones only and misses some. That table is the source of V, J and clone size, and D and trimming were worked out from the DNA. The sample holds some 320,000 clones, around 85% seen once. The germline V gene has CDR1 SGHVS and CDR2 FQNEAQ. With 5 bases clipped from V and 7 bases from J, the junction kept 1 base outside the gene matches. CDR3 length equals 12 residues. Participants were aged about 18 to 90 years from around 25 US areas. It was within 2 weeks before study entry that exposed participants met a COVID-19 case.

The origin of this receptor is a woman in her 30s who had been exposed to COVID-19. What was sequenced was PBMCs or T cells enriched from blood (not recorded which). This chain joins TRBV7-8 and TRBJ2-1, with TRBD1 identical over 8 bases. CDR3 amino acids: CASSRTGNEQFF. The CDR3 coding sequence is TGTGCCAGCAGCCGGACAGGGAATGAGCAGTTCTTC.